This T cell receptor beta chain was recorded in a study of cytomegalovirus exposure and HLA in healthy donors. A multiplex PCR was run with 60 Vbeta primers and 13 Jbeta primers. This table comes from immunoSEQ multiplex PCR, and its TCRdb copy is limited to in-frame clones, with some not included. The sample records about 170,000 clones, around 82% being singletons. This receptor was taken from a male donor in good health and CMV-seronegative. The sequenced material came from PBMCs.

This CDR3 reads CASSAPDRGYQETQYF. CDR3 coding DNA: TGTGCCAGTTCTGCCCCGGACAGGGGTTACCAAGAGACCCAGTACTTC. The chain combines TRBV19 with TRBJ2-5; 9 bases map to TRBD1. V trimming: 8 bases; J trimming: 0 bases; junction bases outside the gene matches: 10. This CDR3 is 16 amino acids long. Germline V gives CDR1 LNHDA, CDR2 SQIVND (reference sequence).